This T cell receptor (beta chain) was observed in a study of blood T cell repertoires in COVID-19. Germline V gives CDR1 SGDLS, CDR2 YYNGEE. Trimming took 2 bases from V and 4 from J, leaving 19 bases between them. The CDR3 sequence is 17 residues long. Assay used: immunoSEQ multiplex PCR; TCRdb lists only in-frame clones, some missing. The sample lists roughly 240,000 clones, approximately 85% occurring once. Sequenced: PBMCs or T cells enriched from blood (not recorded which). The J gene is TRBJ1-3, the V gene TRBV9; TRBD1 is a possible D gene (5 bases). The clonotype originates from a woman aged 45-60 years with acute COVID-19. CDR3 nucleotide sequence: TGTGCCAGCAGCGTTGAATTAGGAGGGGCGATGGGAAACACCATATATTTT. Translated, it gives CASSVELGGAMGNTIYF.